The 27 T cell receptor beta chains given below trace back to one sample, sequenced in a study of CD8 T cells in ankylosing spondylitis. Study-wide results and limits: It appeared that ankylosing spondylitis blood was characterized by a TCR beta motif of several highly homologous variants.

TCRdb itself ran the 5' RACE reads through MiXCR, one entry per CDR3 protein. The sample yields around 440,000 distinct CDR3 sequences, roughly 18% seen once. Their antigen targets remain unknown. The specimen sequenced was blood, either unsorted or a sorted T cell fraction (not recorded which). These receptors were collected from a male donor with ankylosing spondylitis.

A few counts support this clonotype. In nucleotides, the CDR3 is TGTGCCAGTGCAGCCGCGTATGGCTACACCTTC. It specifies CASAAAYGYTF. The chain carries TRBV6-5 and TRBJ1-2; D uncertain. CDR3 length: 11 amino acids. CDR1 and CDR2 (germline): MNHEY, SVGAGI. Trimming shortened V by 9 bases and J by 5 bases, and 10 bases separated the two germline ends.

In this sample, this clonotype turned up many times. CDR3 in amino acids: CASSLKVTGVRGEQYF. The CDR3 nucleotides are TGTGCCAGCAGTTTAAAAGTGACAGGGGTCCGGGGCGAGCAGTACTTC. The V and J genes are TRBV12-3 or TRBV12-4 and TRBJ2-7; 8 positions agree with TRBD1. Unmatched junction bases numbered 12, after V lost 2 bases and J lost 6 bases. CDR3 length equals 16 residues.

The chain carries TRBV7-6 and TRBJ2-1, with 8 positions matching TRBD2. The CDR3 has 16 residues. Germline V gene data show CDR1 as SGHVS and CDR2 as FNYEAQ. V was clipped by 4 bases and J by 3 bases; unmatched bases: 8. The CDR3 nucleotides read TGTGCCAGCAGCTCGGGACTAGAAAATAACTACAATGAGCAGTTCTTC. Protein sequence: CASSSGLENNYNEQFF.

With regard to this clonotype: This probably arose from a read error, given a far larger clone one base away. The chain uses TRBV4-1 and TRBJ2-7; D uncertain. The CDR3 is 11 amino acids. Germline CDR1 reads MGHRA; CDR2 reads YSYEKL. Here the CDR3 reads CTSSQGYEQYF. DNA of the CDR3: TGCACCAGCAGCCAAGGTTACGAGCAGTACTTC.

Written as DNA, the CDR3 is TGTGCCAGCAGTTTCGCACCAGGGGGCGGCTACGAGCAGTACTTC. Translating it yields CASSFAPGGGYEQYF. The rearrangement links TRBV27 to TRBJ2-7; TRBD1 agrees at 8 bases. V gave up 3 bases and J gave up 3 bases; unmatched junction bases: 7. The CDR3 is made up of 15 amino acids. From germline, CDR1 is MNHEY and CDR2 SMNVEV (reference sequence).

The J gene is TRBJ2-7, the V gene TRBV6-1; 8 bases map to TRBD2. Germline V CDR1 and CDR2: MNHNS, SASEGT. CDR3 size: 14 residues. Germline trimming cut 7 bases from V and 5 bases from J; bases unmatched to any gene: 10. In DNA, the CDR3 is TGTGCCAGCACTAGGACGGGAGGGCCGGACGAGCAGTACTTC. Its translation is CASTRTGGPDEQYF.

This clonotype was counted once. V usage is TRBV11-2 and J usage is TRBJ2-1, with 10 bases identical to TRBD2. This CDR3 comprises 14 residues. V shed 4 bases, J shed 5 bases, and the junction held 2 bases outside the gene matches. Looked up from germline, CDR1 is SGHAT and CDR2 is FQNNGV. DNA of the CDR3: TGTGCCAGCAGCTCTAGCGGGGGTCACAATGAGCAGTTCTTC. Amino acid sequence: CASSSSGGHNEQFF.

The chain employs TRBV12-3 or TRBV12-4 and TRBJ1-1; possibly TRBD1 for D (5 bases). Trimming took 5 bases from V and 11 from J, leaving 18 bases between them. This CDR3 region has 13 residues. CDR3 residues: CASSLFDSLMAFF. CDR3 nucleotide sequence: TGTGCCAGCAGTCTCTTCGACAGTCTTATGGCTTTCTTT.

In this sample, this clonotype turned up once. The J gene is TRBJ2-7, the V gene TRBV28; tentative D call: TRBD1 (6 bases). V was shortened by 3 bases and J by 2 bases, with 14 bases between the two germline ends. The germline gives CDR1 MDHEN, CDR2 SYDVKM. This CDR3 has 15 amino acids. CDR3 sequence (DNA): TGTGCCAGCAGTTTCTCAGGGGATGTCCCCTACGAGCAGTACTTC. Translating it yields CASSFSGDVPYEQYF. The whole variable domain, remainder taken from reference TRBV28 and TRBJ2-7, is DVKVTQSSRYLVKRTGEKVFLECVQDMDHENMFWYRQDPGLGLRLIYFSYDVKMKEKGDIPEGYSVSREKKERFSLILESASTNQTSMYLCASSFSGDVPYEQYFGPGTRLTVT.

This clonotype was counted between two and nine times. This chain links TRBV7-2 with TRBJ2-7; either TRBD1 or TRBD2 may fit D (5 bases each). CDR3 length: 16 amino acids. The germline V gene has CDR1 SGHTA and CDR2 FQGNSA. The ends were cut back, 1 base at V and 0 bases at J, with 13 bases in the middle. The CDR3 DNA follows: TGTGCCAGCAGCTTAGGTCCCCGGGACGGCTCCTACGAGCAGTACTTC. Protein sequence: CASSLGPRDGSYEQYF.

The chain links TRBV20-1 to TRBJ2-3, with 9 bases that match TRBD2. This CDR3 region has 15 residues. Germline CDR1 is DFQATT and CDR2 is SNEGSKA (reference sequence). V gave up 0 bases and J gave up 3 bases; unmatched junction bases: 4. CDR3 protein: CSARDHSGRTDTQYF. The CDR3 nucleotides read TGCAGTGCTAGAGATCATAGCGGGAGAACAGATACGCAGTATTTT.

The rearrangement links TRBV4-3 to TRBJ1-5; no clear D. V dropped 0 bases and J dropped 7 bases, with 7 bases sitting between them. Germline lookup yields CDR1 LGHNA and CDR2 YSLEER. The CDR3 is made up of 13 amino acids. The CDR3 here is CASSQEIRQPQHF. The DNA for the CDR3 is TGCGCCAGCAGCCAAGAGATAAGACAGCCCCAGCATTTT.

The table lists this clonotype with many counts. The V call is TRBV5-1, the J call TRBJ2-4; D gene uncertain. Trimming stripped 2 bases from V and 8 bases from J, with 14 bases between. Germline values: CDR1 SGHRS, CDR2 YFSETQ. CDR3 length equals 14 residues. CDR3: CASSFGDVGDIQYF. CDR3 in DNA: TGCGCCAGCAGCTTCGGAGATGTGGGTGACATTCAGTACTTC.

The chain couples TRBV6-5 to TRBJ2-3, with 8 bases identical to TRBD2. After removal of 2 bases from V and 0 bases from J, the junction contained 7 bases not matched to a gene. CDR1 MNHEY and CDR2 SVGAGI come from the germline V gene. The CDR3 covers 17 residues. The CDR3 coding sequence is TGTGCCAGCAGTTACGCAACTAGCGGCACTAGCACAGATACGCAGTATTTT. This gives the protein CASSYATSGTSTDTQYF.

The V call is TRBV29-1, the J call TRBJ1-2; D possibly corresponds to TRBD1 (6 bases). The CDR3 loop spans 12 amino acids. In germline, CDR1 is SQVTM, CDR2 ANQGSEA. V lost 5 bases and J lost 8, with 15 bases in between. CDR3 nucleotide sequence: TGCAGCGTTACACAGGGAACCGGGGGCTACACCTTC. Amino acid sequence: CSVTQGTGGYTF.

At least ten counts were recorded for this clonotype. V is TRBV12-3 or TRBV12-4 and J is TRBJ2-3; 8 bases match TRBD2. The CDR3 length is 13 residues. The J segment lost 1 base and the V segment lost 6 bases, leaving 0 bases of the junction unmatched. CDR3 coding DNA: TGTGCCAGCAGACTAGCGGGCACAGATACGCAGTATTTT. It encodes CASRLAGTDTQYF.

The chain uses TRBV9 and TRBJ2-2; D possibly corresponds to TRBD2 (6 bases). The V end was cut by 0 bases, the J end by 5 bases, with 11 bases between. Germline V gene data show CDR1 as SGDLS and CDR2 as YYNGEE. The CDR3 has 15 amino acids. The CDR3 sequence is CASSVGQGRTGELFF. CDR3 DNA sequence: TGTGCCAGCAGCGTAGGCCAAGGGAGGACCGGGGAGCTGTTTTTT.

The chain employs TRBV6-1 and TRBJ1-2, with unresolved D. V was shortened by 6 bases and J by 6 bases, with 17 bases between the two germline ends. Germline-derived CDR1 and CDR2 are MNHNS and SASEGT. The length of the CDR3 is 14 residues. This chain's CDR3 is CASSPRHPSNGYTF. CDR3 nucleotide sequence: TGTGCCAGCAGCCCCAGACACCCGAGTAATGGCTACACCTTC.

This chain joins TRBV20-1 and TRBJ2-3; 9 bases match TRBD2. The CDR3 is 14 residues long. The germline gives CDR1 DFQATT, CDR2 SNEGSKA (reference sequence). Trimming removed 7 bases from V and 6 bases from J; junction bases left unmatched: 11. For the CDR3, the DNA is TGCAGTGGTCCTGGGGCTAGCGGGAAGGATACGCAGTATTTT. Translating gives CSGPGASGKDTQYF.

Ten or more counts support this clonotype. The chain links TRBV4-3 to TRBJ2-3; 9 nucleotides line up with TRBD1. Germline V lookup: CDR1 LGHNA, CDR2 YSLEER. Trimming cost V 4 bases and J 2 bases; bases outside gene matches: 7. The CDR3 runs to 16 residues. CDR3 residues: CASSPGQGTHTDTQYF. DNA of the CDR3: TGCGCCAGCAGCCCTGGACAGGGGACCCACACAGATACGCAGTATTTT.

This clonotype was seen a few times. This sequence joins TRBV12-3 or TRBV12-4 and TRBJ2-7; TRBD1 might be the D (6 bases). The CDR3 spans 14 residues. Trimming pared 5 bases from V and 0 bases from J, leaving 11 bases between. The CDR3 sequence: CASSSQGISYEQYF. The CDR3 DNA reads TGTGCCAGCAGTAGCCAGGGGATCTCCTACGAGCAGTACTTC.

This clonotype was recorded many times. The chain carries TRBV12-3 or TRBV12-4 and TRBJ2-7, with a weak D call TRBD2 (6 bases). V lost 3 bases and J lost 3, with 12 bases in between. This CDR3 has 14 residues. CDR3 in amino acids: CASSFRRDSYEQYF. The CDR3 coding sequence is TGTGCCAGCAGTTTTAGGCGGGATAGCTACGAGCAGTACTTC.

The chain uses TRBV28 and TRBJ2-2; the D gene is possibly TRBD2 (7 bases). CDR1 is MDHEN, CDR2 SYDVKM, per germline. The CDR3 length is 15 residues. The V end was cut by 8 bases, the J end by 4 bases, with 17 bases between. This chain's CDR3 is CASLRRGGVTGELFF. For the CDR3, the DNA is TGTGCCAGCCTCCGAAGAGGGGGGGTCACCGGGGAGCTGTTTTTT.

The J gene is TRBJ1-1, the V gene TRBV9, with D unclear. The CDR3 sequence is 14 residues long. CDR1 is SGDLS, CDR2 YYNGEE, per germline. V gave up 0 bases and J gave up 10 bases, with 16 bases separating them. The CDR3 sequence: CASSVGDTQKRAFF. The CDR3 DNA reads TGTGCCAGCAGCGTAGGGGATACCCAAAAGCGAGCTTTCTTT.

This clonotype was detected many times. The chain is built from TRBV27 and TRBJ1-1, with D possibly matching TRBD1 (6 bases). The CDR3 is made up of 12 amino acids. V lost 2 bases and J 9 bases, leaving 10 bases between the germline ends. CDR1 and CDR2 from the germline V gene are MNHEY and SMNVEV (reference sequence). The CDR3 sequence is CASSLLGQKAFF. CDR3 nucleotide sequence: TGTGCCAGCAGTTTACTCGGACAGAAAGCTTTCTTT.

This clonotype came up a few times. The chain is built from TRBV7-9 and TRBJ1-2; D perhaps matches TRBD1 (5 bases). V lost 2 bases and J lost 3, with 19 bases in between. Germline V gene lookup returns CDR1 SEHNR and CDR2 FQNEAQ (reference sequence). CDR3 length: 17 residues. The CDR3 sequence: CASSLPPRVGGDYGYTF. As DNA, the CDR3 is TGTGCCAGCAGCTTACCCCCCAGGGTCGGAGGAGACTATGGCTACACCTTC.

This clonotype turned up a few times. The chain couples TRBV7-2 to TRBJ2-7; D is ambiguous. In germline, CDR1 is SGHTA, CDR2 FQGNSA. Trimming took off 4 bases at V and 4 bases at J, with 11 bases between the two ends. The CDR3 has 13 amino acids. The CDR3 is CASSSNGNYEQYF. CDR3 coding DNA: TGTGCCAGCAGCTCTAACGGTAATTACGAGCAGTACTTC. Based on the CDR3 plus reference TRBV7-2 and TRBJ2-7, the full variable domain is GAGVSQSPSNKVTEKGKDVELRCDPISGHTALYWYRQSLGQGLEFLIYFQGNSAPDKSGLPSDRFSAERTGGSVSTLTIQRTQQEDSAVYLCASSSNGNYEQYFGPGTRLTVT.